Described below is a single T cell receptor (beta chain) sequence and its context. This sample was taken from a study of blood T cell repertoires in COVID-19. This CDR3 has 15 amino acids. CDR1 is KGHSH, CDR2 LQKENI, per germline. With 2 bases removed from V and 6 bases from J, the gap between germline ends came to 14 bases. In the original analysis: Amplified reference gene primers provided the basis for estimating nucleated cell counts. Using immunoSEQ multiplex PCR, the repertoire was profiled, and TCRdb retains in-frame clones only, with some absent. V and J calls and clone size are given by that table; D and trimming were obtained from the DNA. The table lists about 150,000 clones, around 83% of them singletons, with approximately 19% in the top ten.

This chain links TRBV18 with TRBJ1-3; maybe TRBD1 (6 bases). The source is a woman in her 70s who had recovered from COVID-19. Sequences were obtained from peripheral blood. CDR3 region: CASSPAGAWENTIYF. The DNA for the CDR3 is TGTGCCAGCTCACCAGCGGGGGCATGGGAAAACACCATATATTTT.